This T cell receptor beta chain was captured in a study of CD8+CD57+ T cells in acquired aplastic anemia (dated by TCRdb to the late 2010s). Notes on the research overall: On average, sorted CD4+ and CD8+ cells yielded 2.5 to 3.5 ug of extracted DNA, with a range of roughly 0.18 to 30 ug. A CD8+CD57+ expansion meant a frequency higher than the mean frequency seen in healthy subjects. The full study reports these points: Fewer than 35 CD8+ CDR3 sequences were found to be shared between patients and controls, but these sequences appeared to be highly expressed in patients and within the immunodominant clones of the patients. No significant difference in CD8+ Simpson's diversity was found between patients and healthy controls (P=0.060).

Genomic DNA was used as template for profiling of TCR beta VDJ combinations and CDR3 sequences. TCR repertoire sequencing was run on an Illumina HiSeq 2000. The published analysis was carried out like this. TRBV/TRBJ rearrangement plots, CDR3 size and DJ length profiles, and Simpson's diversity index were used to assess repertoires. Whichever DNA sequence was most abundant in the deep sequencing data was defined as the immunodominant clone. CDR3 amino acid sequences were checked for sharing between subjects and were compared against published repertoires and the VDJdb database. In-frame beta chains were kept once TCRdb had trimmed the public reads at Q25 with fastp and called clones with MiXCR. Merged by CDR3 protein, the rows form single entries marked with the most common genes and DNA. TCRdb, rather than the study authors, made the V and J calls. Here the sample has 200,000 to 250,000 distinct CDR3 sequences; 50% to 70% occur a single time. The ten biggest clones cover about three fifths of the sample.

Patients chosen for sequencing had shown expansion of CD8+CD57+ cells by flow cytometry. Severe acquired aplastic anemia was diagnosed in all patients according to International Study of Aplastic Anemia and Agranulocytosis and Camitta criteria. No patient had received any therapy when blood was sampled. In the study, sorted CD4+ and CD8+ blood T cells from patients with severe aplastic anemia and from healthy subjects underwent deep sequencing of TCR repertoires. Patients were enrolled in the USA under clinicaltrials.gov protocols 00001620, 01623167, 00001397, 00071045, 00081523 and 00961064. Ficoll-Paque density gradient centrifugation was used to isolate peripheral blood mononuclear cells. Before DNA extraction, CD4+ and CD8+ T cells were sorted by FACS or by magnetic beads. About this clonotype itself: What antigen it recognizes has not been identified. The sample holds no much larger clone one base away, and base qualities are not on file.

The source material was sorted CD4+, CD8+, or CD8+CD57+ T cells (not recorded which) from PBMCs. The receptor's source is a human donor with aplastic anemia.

The sequence in DNA is TGTGCCACCAGTGAAATAGGCGATGAGCAGTTCTTC. This encodes CATSEIGDEQFF. This sequence uses TRBV24-1 and TRBJ2-1, with the identity of the D gene unclear. Including the terminal cysteine and phenylalanine, the CDR3 comprises 12 residues. The DNA shown is the 36-base CDR3, in frame from base 1. The V and J ends are trimmed by 4 bases and 8 bases, leaving 8 bases between them. CDR1 KGHDR and CDR2 SFDVKD were looked up in the germline V gene.